This TCR beta chain was captured by sequencing in a study of T cells in Graves' hyperthyroidism and ophthalmopathy. Study summary: Peripheral blood collection took place at initial diagnosis, before any treatment.

Across 18 months, stable Graves' hyperthyroidism was marked by no progression to ophthalmopathy. Amplified TCR beta CDR3 regions came from RNA transcripts. A first-round RT-PCR of the TCR CDR3 used the HTBI primer set. Each CDR3 protein is one row after TCRdb ran MiXCR on the multiplex PCR reads. This sample has roughly 800,000 distinct CDR3 sequences, with about two fifths found just once. Study-level points and caveats: Blood samples included most of the expanded thyroid clonotypes exceeding 0.001. By a 13 V-J model, ophthalmopathy was set apart from stable hyperthyroidism.

This clonotype has a handful of counts. Antigen unknown. The CDR3 consists of 15 residues. V dropped 3 bases and J dropped 3; count of bases not matched to a gene: 8. Germline values: CDR1 SEHNR, CDR2 FQNEAQ (reference sequence). V usage is TRBV7-9 and J usage is TRBJ2-7; TRBD1 aligns across 7 bases. The specimen was blood. This TCR came from a man aged 18 to 29 with Graves' hyperthyroidism. DNA of the CDR3: TGTGCCAGCAGCTTGCCCGGACAGGCCGACTACGAGCAGTACTTC. This encodes CASSLPGQADYEQYF.